Listed below are T cell receptor beta chains from one sample, sequenced in a study of blood T cells in healthy people across ages. One entry per CDR3 protein results from TCRdb running MiXCR on the 5' RACE reads. This sample has hundreds of thousands of distinct CDR3 sequences, with around 43% found just once. The specimen was blood. All receptors come from a man in his sixties in good health. Each CDR3 is given with its conserved first and last residue. Each record gives: J gene, D gene, clone size, V gene, CDR3 DNA, CDR3 protein. The D gene is left open where the match is weak. Rows give clone size only sometimes, using once, few, many, or a class for an expanded clone.

J: TRBJ2-1
D: -
size: few
V: TRBV7-8
DNA: TGTGCCAGCAGTCACTTGCGGGGAGGCTACAATGAGCAGTTCTTC
CDR3: CASSHLRGGYNEQFF

J: TRBJ2-1
D: -
size: many
V: TRBV29-1
DNA: TGCAGCGTTGGATCCGAGCAGTTCTTC
CDR3: CSVGSEQFF

J: TRBJ2-5
D: TRBD1
size: few
V: TRBV4-3
DNA: TGCGCCAGCAGCCATGGGACAGGGGTCCAAGAGACCCAGTACTTC
CDR3: CASSHGTGVQETQYF

J: TRBJ1-2
D: -
size: few
V: TRBV12-3/TRBV12-4
DNA: TGTGCCAGCAGTTCGAACGGAGCCGCCAAAGGCTACACCTTC
CDR3: CASSSNGAAKGYTF

J: TRBJ2-1
D: -
size: few
V: TRBV20-1
DNA: TGCAGTGCTAGAGGGGTAAATAGTGAGCAGTTCTTC
CDR3: CSARGVNSEQFF

J: TRBJ2-7
D: TRBD2
size: -
V: TRBV7-2
DNA: TGTGCCAGCAGCTTAAATGGGCGGGGGGGCTACGAGCAGTACTTC
CDR3: CASSLNGRGGYEQYF

J: TRBJ1-2
D: TRBD1
size: -
V: TRBV20-1
DNA: TGCAGTGCTAGAGTCGGGATGGGGGACAGAGGAAAGCCTGGCTACACCTTC
CDR3: CSARVGMGDRGKPGYTF

J: TRBJ2-7
D: TRBD1
size: few
V: TRBV27
DNA: TGTGCCAGCAGTTTAGGTCGGACAGGGACCCTATACGAGCAGTACTTC
CDR3: CASSLGRTGTLYEQYF

J: TRBJ1-2
D: -
size: many
V: TRBV3-1
DNA: TGTGCCAGCAGCACCGGAGGGAGGGCGGTCTATGGCTACACCTTC
CDR3: CASSTGGRAVYGYTF

J: TRBJ2-7
D: -
size: -
V: TRBV21-1
DNA: TGTGCCAGCAGCAAAGCAGGGCGGTCCAAGTACGAGCAGTACTTC
CDR3: CASSKAGRSKYEQYF

J: TRBJ2-5
D: TRBD2
size: -
V: TRBV5-1
DNA: TGCGCCAGCAGCTTGGGGGTTCTGCGGGGGATCCAAGAGACCCAGTACTTC
CDR3: CASSLGVLRGIQETQYF

J: TRBJ2-1
D: TRBD2
size: -
V: TRBV11-3
DNA: TGTGCCAGCAGCTTAGAGGGACTAGGGAGGGCAAATGAGCAGTTCTTC
CDR3: CASSLEGLGRANEQFF

J: TRBJ1-2
D: TRBD1
size: few
V: TRBV7-9
DNA: TGTGCCAGCAGCCATGCCTCCGGGACAGGGGGCGTTCATTATGGCTACACCTTC
CDR3: CASSHASGTGGVHYGYTF

J: TRBJ1-6
D: -
size: few
V: TRBV2
DNA: TGTGCCAGCAAGCGGGGGGGGATTTATTCACCCCTCCACTTT
CDR3: CASKRGGIYSPLHF

J: TRBJ2-5
D: TRBD1
size: many
V: TRBV10-3
DNA: TGTGCCATCAGCGATGGACAGGGCCAAGAGACCCAGTACTTC
CDR3: CAISDGQGQETQYF

J: TRBJ2-1
D: -
size: few
V: TRBV7-2
DNA: TGTGCCAGCAGCTTATCGGCAAACCCGCTAATGGGCTACAATGAGCAGTTCTTC
CDR3: CASSLSANPLMGYNEQFF

J: TRBJ2-1
D: -
size: -
V: TRBV12-3/TRBV12-4
DNA: TGTGCCAGCAGTTTGGCCACCAATGAGCAGTTCTTC
CDR3: CASSLATNEQFF

J: TRBJ1-2
D: -
size: -
V: TRBV4-1
DNA: TGCGCCAGCAGCCAAGATGAGAACCGCGGAGGCTACACCTTC
CDR3: CASSQDENRGGYTF

J: TRBJ2-1
D: TRBD1
size: -
V: TRBV12-3/TRBV12-4
DNA: TGTGCCAGCAGATCTAGCGGGACAGGGGGCAATGAGCAGTTCTTC
CDR3: CASRSSGTGGNEQFF

J: TRBJ2-1
D: -
size: -
V: TRBV20-1
DNA: TGCAGTGCTAGGGGGCCGGGGTTCTACAATGAGCAGTTCTTC
CDR3: CSARGPGFYNEQFF

J: TRBJ2-5
D: TRBD2
size: -
V: TRBV20-1
DNA: TGCAGTGCTCGACTAGCGGACCCGGGAACTCAAGAGACCCAGTACTTC
CDR3: CSARLADPGTQETQYF

J: TRBJ1-6
D: -
size: many
V: TRBV12-3/TRBV12-4
DNA: TGTGCCAGCAGTGGCCCGACAGGCGGTTCACCCCTCCACTTT
CDR3: CASSGPTGGSPLHF

J: TRBJ1-5
D: TRBD1
size: -
V: TRBV7-8
DNA: TGTGCCAGCAGTTTATCGACAGGGCAAGACAATCAGCCCCAGCATTTT
CDR3: CASSLSTGQDNQPQHF

J: TRBJ2-3
D: -
size: few
V: TRBV6-5
DNA: TGTGCCAGCAGCCAACGTTTAGTGACCACAGATACGCAGTATTTT
CDR3: CASSQRLVTTDTQYF

J: TRBJ2-5
D: TRBD2
size: few
V: TRBV20-1
DNA: TGCAGTGCTAGAGGACTAGCGGGGGGCACGGGGAAAGAGACCCAGTACTTC
CDR3: CSARGLAGGTGKETQYF

J: TRBJ2-1
D: -
size: -
V: TRBV5-1
DNA: TGCGCCAGCAGCCGTGGAGGAGGACTCGTAAATGAGCAGTTCTTC
CDR3: CASSRGGGLVNEQFF

J: TRBJ2-3
D: -
size: -
V: TRBV20-1
DNA: TGCAGTGCTAGTAGCCCTTACACAGATACGCAGTATTTT
CDR3: CSASSPYTDTQYF

J: TRBJ2-2
D: -
size: -
V: TRBV28
DNA: TGTGCCAGCAGGGCAGGGATGAGGACCGGGGAGCTGTTTTTT
CDR3: CASRAGMRTGELFF

J: TRBJ2-7
D: -
size: few
V: TRBV27
DNA: TGTGCCAGCAGTCAGCTGTTCGGTTACGAGCAGTACTTC
CDR3: CASSQLFGYEQYF

J: TRBJ2-5
D: -
size: -
V: TRBV7-9
DNA: TGTGCCAGCAGAGGGGCAGCCTTAGAGACCCAGTACTTC
CDR3: CASRGAALETQYF

J: TRBJ2-6
D: -
size: -
V: TRBV7-9
DNA: TGTGCCAGCAGCTGGGGAGGAACGGGGGCCAACGTCCTGACTTTC
CDR3: CASSWGGTGANVLTF

J: TRBJ2-7
D: TRBD1
size: few
V: TRBV15
DNA: TGTGCCACCAGCAGAGATAACGACCGGGACAGCACCTACGAGCAGTACTTC
CDR3: CATSRDNDRDSTYEQYF

J: TRBJ2-1
D: TRBD2
size: -
V: TRBV7-2
DNA: TGTGCCAGCAGCTTTAGAAGGGCTAGCGGGGGGGAGAATGAGCAGTTCTTC
CDR3: CASSFRRASGGENEQFF

J: TRBJ2-5
D: TRBD1
size: -
V: TRBV14
DNA: TGTGCCAGCACCCCAGGGGGCAGTTCACAAGAGACCCAGTACTTC
CDR3: CASTPGGSSQETQYF

J: TRBJ2-7
D: -
size: -
V: TRBV2
DNA: TGTGCCAGCAGTATGGACAGCTACGAGCAGTACTTC
CDR3: CASSMDSYEQYF

J: TRBJ2-7
D: TRBD1
size: -
V: TRBV20-1
DNA: TGCAGTGCTAATAATGAGTGGACAGGGTTGCGTGAGCAGTACTTC
CDR3: CSANNEWTGLREQYF

J: TRBJ1-2
D: -
size: few
V: TRBV14
DNA: TGTGCCAGCAGCCAAGTTGCCCAAAATGGCTACACCTTC
CDR3: CASSQVAQNGYTF

J: TRBJ2-5
D: TRBD1
size: many
V: TRBV20-1
DNA: TGCAGTGGTACAGGGGGCCCGGTAGGGCAGTACTTC
CDR3: CSGTGGPVGQYF

J: TRBJ2-5
D: -
size: few
V: TRBV14
DNA: TGTGCCAGCAGCCAAGGAATTCATGCGGAGACCCAGTACTTC
CDR3: CASSQGIHAETQYF

J: TRBJ2-7
D: -
size: -
V: TRBV6-1
DNA: TGTGCCAGCAGATACAGGGATCTTGGAAACGAGCAGTACTTC
CDR3: CASRYRDLGNEQYF

J: TRBJ2-7
D: -
size: many
V: TRBV5-1
DNA: TGCGCCAGCAGCTTGGGGGCTGCCTCCTACGAGCAGTACTTC
CDR3: CASSLGAASYEQYF

J: TRBJ2-3
D: TRBD2
size: -
V: TRBV20-1
DNA: TGCAGCGCTAGGTCGGGGGGGGTAGATACGCAGTATTTT
CDR3: CSARSGGVDTQYF

J: TRBJ2-1
D: -
size: few
V: TRBV12-5
DNA: TGTGCTAGTGGTTTGCGTCAGGGCAACTACAATGAGCAGTTCTTC
CDR3: CASGLRQGNYNEQFF

J: TRBJ2-1
D: TRBD2
size: few
V: TRBV11-2
DNA: TGTGCCAGCAGCAGGGCAGCGGGGAGATACAATGAGCAGTTCTTC
CDR3: CASSRAAGRYNEQFF

J: TRBJ2-7
D: -
size: few
V: TRBV13
DNA: TGTGCCAGCAGCTTAGCCGTAGGGAAGAACGAGCAGTACTTC
CDR3: CASSLAVGKNEQYF

J: TRBJ2-7
D: -
size: -
V: TRBV29-1
DNA: TGCAGCGTTCCTAAGGGAGGCAGGGTACACGAGCAGTACTTC
CDR3: CSVPKGGRVHEQYF

J: TRBJ2-7
D: -
size: -
V: TRBV6-5
DNA: TGTGCCAGCAGTTACTCCCTTACCGCCCCTCGGGAGCAGTACTTC
CDR3: CASSYSLTAPREQYF

J: TRBJ2-1
D: TRBD2
size: -
V: TRBV6-5
DNA: TGTGCCAGCAGTTACTATCGGGGGGGGCAGGGCAATGAGCAGTTCTTC
CDR3: CASSYYRGGQGNEQFF

J: TRBJ1-2
D: TRBD1
size: few
V: TRBV27
DNA: TGTGCCAGCAGTACCACCCGGGACAGATATGGCTACACCTTC
CDR3: CASSTTRDRYGYTF

J: TRBJ2-1
D: TRBD1
size: -
V: TRBV6-5
DNA: TGTGCCAGCAGCAGACAGGGTAGGAAGACCCAGTTCTTC
CDR3: CASSRQGRKTQFF

J: TRBJ1-2
D: -
size: -
V: TRBV20-1
DNA: TGCAGTGCTAGAGATTGGGGCAGGGCAACGTCTGGAGGCTACACCTTC
CDR3: CSARDWGRATSGGYTF